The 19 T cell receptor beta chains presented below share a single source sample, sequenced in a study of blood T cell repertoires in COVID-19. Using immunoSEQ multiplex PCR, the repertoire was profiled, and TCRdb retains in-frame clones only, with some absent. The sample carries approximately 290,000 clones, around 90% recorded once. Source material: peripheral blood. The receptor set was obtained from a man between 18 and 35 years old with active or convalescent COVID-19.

In DNA, the CDR3 is TGTGCCAGCTCACGGAGGGAGCGGGATGAGCAGTTCTTC. It is translated as CASSRRERDEQFF. The chain has TRBV18 and TRBJ2-1; tentative D call: TRBD2 (6 bases). The germline CDR1 and CDR2 sequences are KGHSH and LQKENI. This CDR3 spans 13 amino acids. The V end was cut by 4 bases, the J end by 8 bases, with 12 bases between.

This CDR3 is CASSFGTAYNEQFF. CDR3 bases: TGTGCCAGCAGCTTTGGGACTGCCTACAATGAGCAGTTCTTC. The chain carries TRBV7-2 and TRBJ2-1; D is perhaps TRBD2 (6 bases). The CDR3 sequence is 14 residues long. CDR1 and CDR2 (germline): SGHTA, FQGNSA. V lost 3 bases to trimming and J lost 2 bases, with 8 bases between them.

CDR3 sequence (DNA): TGTGCCAGCAGCTTTTCTGATAGCTCCTACAATGAGCAGTTCTTC. This translates into CASSFSDSSYNEQFF. The gene calls are TRBV7-3 and TRBJ2-1; no definite D call. Trimming cost V 3 bases and J 0 bases, with 9 bases left between them. The germline gives CDR1 SGHTA, CDR2 FQGTGA. The CDR3 contains 15 residues.

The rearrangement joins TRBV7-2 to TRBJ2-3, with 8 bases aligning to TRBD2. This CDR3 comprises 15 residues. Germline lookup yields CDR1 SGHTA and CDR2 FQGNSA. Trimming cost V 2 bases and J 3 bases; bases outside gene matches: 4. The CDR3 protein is CASSLMGGGTDTQYF. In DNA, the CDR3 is TGTGCCAGCAGCTTAATGGGCGGGGGGACAGATACGCAGTATTTT.

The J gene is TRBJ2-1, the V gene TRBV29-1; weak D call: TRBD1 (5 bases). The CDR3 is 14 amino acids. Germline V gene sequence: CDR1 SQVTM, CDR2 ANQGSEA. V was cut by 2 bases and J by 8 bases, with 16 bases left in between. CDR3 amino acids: CSVERLQGSHEQFF. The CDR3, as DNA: TGCAGCGTTGAAAGACTGCAGGGTTCACATGAGCAGTTCTTC.

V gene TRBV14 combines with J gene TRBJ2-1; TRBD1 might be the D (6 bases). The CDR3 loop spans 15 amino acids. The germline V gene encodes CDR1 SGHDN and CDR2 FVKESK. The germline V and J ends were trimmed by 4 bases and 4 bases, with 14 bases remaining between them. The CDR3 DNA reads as TGTGCCAGCAGCCCCATCATAGGGGGTTACAATGAGCAGTTCTTC. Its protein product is CASSPIIGGYNEQFF.

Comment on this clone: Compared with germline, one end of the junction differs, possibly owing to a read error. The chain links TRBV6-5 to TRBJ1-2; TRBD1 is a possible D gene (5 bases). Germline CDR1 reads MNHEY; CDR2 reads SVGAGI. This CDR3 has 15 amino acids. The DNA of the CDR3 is TGTGCCAGCAGTTACTTAGCGGGGACTACGTATGGCTACACCTTT. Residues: CASSYLAGTTYGYTF.

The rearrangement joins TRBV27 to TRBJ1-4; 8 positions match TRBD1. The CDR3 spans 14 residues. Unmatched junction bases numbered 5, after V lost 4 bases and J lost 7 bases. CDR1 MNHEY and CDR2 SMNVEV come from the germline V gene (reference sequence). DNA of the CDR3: TGTGCCAGCAGTTACGGACAGGGCGGTGAAAAACTGTTTTTT. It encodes CASSYGQGGEKLFF.

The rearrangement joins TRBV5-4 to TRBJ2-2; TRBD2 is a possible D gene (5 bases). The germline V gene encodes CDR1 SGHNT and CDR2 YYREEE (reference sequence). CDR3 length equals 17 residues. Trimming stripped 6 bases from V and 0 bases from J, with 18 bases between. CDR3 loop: CASINGVGGANTGELFF. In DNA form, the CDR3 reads TGTGCCAGCATCAACGGGGTAGGCGGCGCGAACACCGGGGAGCTGTTTTTT.

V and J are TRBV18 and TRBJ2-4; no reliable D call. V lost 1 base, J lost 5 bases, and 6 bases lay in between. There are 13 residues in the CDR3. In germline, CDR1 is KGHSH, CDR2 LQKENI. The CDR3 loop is CASSPRPENIQYF. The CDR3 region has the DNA TGTGCCAGCTCACCACGCCCGGAAAACATTCAGTACTTC.

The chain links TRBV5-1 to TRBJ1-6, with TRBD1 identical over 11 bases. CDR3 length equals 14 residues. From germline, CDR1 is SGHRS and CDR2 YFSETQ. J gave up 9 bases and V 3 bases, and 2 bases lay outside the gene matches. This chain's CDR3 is CASSSGQGGSPLHF. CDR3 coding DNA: TGCGCCAGCAGCTCGGGACAGGGGGGTTCACCCCTCCACTTT.

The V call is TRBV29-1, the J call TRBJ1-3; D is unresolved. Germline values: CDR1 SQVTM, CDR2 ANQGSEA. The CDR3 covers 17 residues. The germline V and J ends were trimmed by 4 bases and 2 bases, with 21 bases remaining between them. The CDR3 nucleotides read TGCAGCGTTGTGGGGAGAGGAGAGGGTGTTCCTGGAAACACCATATATTTT. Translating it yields CSVVGRGEGVPGNTIYF.

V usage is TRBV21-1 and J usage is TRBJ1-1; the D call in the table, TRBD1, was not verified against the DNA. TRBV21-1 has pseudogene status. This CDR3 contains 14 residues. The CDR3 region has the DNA TGTGCCAGCACCTCAGACAGGATGAACACTGAAGCTTTCTTT. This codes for CASTSDRMNTEAFF.

The CDR3 is CASSSDGLSYNEQFF. The CDR3 nucleotides are TGCGCCAGCAGCTCCGACGGACTCTCCTACAATGAGCAGTTCTTC. The J gene is TRBJ2-1, the V gene TRBV5-1; weak D call: TRBD2 (5 bases). This CDR3 region has 15 residues. Per the germline V gene, CDR1 is SGHRS and CDR2 is YFSETQ. V was clipped by 3 bases and J by 0 bases, with 10 bases between them.

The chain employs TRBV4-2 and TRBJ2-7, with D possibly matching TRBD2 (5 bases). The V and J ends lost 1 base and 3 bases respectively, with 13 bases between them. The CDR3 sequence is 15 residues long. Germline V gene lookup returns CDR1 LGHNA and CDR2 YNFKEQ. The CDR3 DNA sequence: TGTGCCAGCAGCCAAGGCGCACTAGGGTACTACGAGCAGTACTTC. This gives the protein CASSQGALGYYEQYF.

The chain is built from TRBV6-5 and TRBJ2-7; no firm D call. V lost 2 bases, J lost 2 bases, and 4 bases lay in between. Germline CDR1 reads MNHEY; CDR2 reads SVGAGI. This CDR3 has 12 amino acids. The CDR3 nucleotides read TGTGCCAGCAGTTACGACACCTACGAGCAGTACTTC. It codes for CASSYDTYEQYF.

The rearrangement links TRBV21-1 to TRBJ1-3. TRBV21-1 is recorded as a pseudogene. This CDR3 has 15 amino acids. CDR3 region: CASSKRGARGNTIYF. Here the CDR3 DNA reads TGTGCCAGCAGCAAACGGGGGGCAAGGGGAAACACCATATATTTT.

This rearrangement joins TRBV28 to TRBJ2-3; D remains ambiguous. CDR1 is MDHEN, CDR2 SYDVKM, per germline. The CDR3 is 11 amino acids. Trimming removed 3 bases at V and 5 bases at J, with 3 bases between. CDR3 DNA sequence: TGTGCCAGCAGTTTCCGAGATACGCAGTATTTT. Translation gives CASSFRDTQYF. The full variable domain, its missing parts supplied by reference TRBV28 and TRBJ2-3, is DVKVTQSSRYLVKRTGEKVFLECVQDMDHENMFWYRQDPGLGLRLIYFSYDVKMKEKGDIPEGYSVSREKKERFSLILESASTNQTSMYLCASSFRDTQYFGPGTRLTVL.

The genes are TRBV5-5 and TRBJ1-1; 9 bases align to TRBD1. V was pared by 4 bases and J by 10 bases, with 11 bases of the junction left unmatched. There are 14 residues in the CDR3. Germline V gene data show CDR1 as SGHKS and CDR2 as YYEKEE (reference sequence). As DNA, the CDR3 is TGTGCCAGCAGCAAGGCCGGGACAGGGTTCGGAGCTTTCTTT. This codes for CASSKAGTGFGAFF.